This T cell receptor (beta chain) came from a study of blood T cell repertoires in COVID-19. Study-wide background: Sites across the United States, Italy and Spain contributed samples from acute and convalescent COVID-19. Sources were T cells, B-cell-depleted T cells, or PBMCs; the material itself was cDNA or gDNA.

Patients of the Seattle cohort, enrolled during active infection, were followed longitudinally. Authors' analysis steps: Amplification of reference gene primers provided the estimated nucleated cell counts. The assay was immunoSEQ multiplex PCR, and TCRdb's table has in-frame clones only and misses some. The D gene and trimming were derived from the DNA, and the V and J assignments and clone size from that table. The sample lists about 350,000 clones, around nine tenths occurring once. Looked up from germline, CDR1 is KGHSH and CDR2 is LQKENI. Trimming took 6 bases from V and 2 from J, leaving 11 bases between them. The CDR3 runs 14 residues.

Sequenced input: peripheral blood. J is TRBJ2-1 and V is TRBV18; D is possibly TRBD1 (5 bases). The TCR originated in a woman aged 60-75 years with COVID-19, enrolled during active disease. The chain's CDR3 is CASSREVTYNEQFF. DNA for the CDR3: TGTGCCAGCTCCAGGGAAGTGACCTACAATGAGCAGTTCTTC.